The clone carrying this T cell receptor (beta chain) was seen only a few times. The sample originates from a study of blood T cell repertoires in COVID-19. Background on the study: Samples taken during acute and convalescent COVID-19 were collected in the United States, Italy and Spain. PBMCs, B-cell-depleted T cells, or T cells provided the cDNA or gDNA that made up the material.

TCRdb keeps only in-frame clones here, not all; method: immunoSEQ multiplex PCR. Of some 70,000 clones in the sample, approximately 84% are singletons; the top ten hold about 17%. This CDR3 contains 12 residues. CDR1 and CDR2 from the germline V gene are LGHDT and YNNKEL (reference sequence). The V gene lost 0 bases and the J gene lost 12 bases, with 11 bases spanning the gap. The chain uses TRBV3-1 (or the pseudogene TRBV3-2) and TRBJ1-1, with D possibly TRBD1 on 6 matching bases. The sequenced sample consisted of peripheral blood. This clonotype was sampled from a man aged 35 to 55 with COVID-19, enrolled during active disease. Here the CDR3 reads CASSQEQGSTFF. CDR3 DNA sequence: TGTGCCAGCAGCCAAGAGCAGGGGTCTACTTTCTTT.